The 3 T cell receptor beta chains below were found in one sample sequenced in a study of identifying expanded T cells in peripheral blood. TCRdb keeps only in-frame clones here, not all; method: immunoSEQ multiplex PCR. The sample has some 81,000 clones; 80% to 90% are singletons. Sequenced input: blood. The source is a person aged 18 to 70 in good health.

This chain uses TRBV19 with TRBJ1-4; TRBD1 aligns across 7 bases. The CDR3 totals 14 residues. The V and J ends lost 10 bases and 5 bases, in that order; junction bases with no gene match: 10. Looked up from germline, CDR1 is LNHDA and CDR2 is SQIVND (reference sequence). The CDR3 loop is CATNGGQQNEKLFF. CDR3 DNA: TGTGCCACCAACGGGGGACAGCAGAATGAAAAACTGTTTTTT.

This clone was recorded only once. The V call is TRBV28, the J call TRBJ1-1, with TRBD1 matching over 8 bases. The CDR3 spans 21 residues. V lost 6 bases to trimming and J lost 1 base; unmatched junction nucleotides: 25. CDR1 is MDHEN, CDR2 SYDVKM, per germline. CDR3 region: CASSLRTGFSSRLLWNTEAFF. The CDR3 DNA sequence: TGTGCCAGCAGCCTCCGGACAGGGTTTTCTTCCCGTCTTCTATGGAACACTGAAGCTTTCTTT.

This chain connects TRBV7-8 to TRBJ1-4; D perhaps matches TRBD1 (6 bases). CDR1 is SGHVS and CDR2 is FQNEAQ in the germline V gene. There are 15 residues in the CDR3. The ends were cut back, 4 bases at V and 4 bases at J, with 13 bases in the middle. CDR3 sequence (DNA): TGTGCCAGCAGCTCAACAGGGTGGAATAATGAAAAACTGTTTTTT. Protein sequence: CASSSTGWNNEKLFF.